These 22 T cell receptor beta chains were sequenced from one sample in a study of shared clonotypes between healthy human individuals. Assay used: immunoSEQ multiplex PCR; TCRdb lists only in-frame clones, some missing. The sample records 700,000 to 950,000 clones, about 97% being singletons. Terminally differentiated effector memory CD45RA+ cells were left out of the naive CD8 fraction, which was CD45RO-negative and positively selected for CCR7. The sample comprised naive CD8+ T cells sorted from blood. These receptors were collected from a man in his thirties or forties in good health.

The genes are TRBV19 and TRBJ2-2, with 7 bases matching TRBD2. After removal of 0 bases from V and 3 bases from J, the junction contained 7 bases not matched to a gene. This CDR3 has 17 amino acids. Germline CDR1 and CDR2: LNHDA and SQIVND (reference sequence). This chain's CDR3 is CASSIDSGDYYTGELFF. The CDR3 nucleotides are TGTGCCAGTAGTATAGATTCCGGGGACTATTACACCGGGGAGCTGTTTTTT. The whole variable domain, remainder taken from reference TRBV19 and TRBJ2-2, is DGGITQSPKYLFRKEGQNVTLSCEQNLNHDAMYWYRQDPGQGLRLIYYSQIVNDFQKGDIAEGYSVSREKKESFPLTVTSAQKNPTAFYLCASSIDSGDYYTGELFFGEGSRLTVL.

The J gene is TRBJ2-5, the V gene TRBV5-6, with D tentatively TRBD2 (5 bases). The V gene lost 7 bases and the J gene lost 4 bases, with 11 bases spanning the gap. Per germline, CDR1 SGHDT and CDR2 YYEEEE. The CDR3 consists of 12 residues. The DNA for the CDR3 is TGTGCCAGCGGGAGTGGAGGAGAGACCCAGTACTTC. It encodes CASGSGGETQYF.

The chain has TRBV5-6 and TRBJ2-3; 9 bases fit TRBD1. With V trimmed by 0 bases and J by 3 bases, 5 bases remained unmatched. CDR3 length: 16 amino acids. Germline CDR1 SGHDT, CDR2 YYEEEE. The CDR3 reads CASSLAGTGTTDTQYF. The CDR3 bases are TGTGCCAGCAGCTTGGCCGGGACAGGGACGACAGATACGCAGTATTTT. Looking up the rest from reference TRBV5-6 and TRBJ2-3 gives the full variable domain: DAGVTQSPTHLIKTRGQQVTLRCSPKSGHDTVSWYQQALGQGPQFIFQYYEEEERQRGNFPDRFSGHQFPNYSSELNVNALLLGDSALYLCASSLAGTGTTDTQYFGPGTRLTVL.

The sample holds one count of this clone. The gene calls are TRBV9 and TRBJ2-4, with 7 bases that match TRBD2. The CDR3 runs to 15 residues. Germline CDR1 reads SGDLS; CDR2 reads YYNGEE. J gave up 0 bases and V 7 bases, and 7 bases lay outside the gene matches. The CDR3 here is CASAGEGKAKNIQYF. CDR3 bases: TGTGCCAGCGCCGGGGAGGGAAAAGCCAAAAACATTCAGTACTTC.

To note about this clone: Additional DNA sequences in this sample encode the identical CDR3. J is TRBJ2-3 and V is TRBV7-6; D unclear. There are 14 residues in the CDR3. Trimming took 0 bases from V and 1 from J, leaving 5 bases between them. CDR1 is SGHVS, CDR2 FNYEAQ, per germline. CDR3 protein: CASSLAGGTDTQYF. CDR3 nucleotides: TGTGCCAGCAGCTTAGCTGGGGGCACAGATACGCAGTATTTT.

The chain carries TRBV19 and TRBJ2-1, with TRBD2 matching over 8 bases. Germline V lookup: CDR1 LNHDA, CDR2 SQIVND (reference sequence). This CDR3 spans 17 amino acids. The J segment lost 2 bases and the V segment lost 6 bases, leaving 12 bases of the junction unmatched. CDR3 protein: CASRSRRDGRAYNEQFF. The CDR3, as DNA: TGTGCCAGTAGGTCTCGTAGGGACGGGAGGGCCTACAATGAGCAGTTCTTC.

The chain links TRBV27 to TRBJ1-1, with TRBD1 matching 7 bases. J was trimmed by 6 bases and V by 3 bases; bases with no gene match: 4. The CDR3 has 13 amino acids. Germline V gene lookup returns CDR1 MNHEY and CDR2 SMNVEV (reference sequence). CDR3 in DNA: TGTGCCAGCAGTTTCGGCAGGGGGTCTGAAGCTTTCTTT. As protein: CASSFGRGSEAFF.

The chain employs TRBV5-1 and TRBJ2-6; D remains ambiguous. V lost 0 bases, J lost 0 bases, and 4 bases lay in between. Germline assignment: CDR1 SGHRS and CDR2 YFSETQ. CDR3 length equals 15 residues. This CDR3 reads CASSLELSGANVLTF. For the CDR3, the DNA is TGCGCCAGCAGCTTGGAACTCTCTGGGGCCAACGTCCTGACTTTC.

The J gene is TRBJ1-3, the V gene TRBV27; D is unresolved. The CDR3 spans 14 residues. Per the germline V gene, CDR1 is MNHEY and CDR2 is SMNVEV (reference sequence). The V gene lost 2 bases and the J gene lost 4 bases, with 9 bases spanning the gap. The CDR3 protein is CASSLKAWGNTIYF. The CDR3 region has the DNA TGTGCCAGCAGTTTAAAGGCGTGGGGAAACACCATATATTTT.

In nucleotides, the CDR3 is TGTGCCAGCTCCCGGAGCGGGCCTGCTGTCGAGCAGTACTTC. This gives the protein CASSRSGPAVEQYF. The chain links TRBV27 to TRBJ2-7; D is perhaps TRBD2 (6 bases). Trimming pared 8 bases from V and 6 bases from J, leaving 20 bases between. Germline V gene sequence: CDR1 MNHEY, CDR2 SMNVEV (reference sequence). The CDR3 spans 14 residues.

CDR3 coding DNA: TGTGCCAGCAGTTACGGGGGGAGCCAGCCCCAGCATTTT. This encodes CASSYGGSQPQHF. V gene TRBV6-5 combines with J gene TRBJ1-5, with D perhaps TRBD1 (5 bases). Trimming cost V 2 bases and J 7 bases, with 9 bases left between them. Germline-derived CDR1 and CDR2 are MNHEY and SVGAGI. The CDR3 is made up of 13 amino acids.

This chain connects TRBV18 to TRBJ2-1; 9 nucleotides align to TRBD1. Germline CDR1 is KGHSH and CDR2 is LQKENI. The V and J ends lost 0 bases and 8 bases, in that order; junction bases with no gene match: 8. This CDR3 is 16 amino acids long. CDR3: CASSPPDRGKRYEQFF. The CDR3 DNA reads as TGTGCCAGCTCACCACCGGACAGGGGAAAGCGGTATGAGCAGTTCTTC.

The V gene is TRBV5-5, the J gene TRBJ2-7; D is ambiguous. From germline, CDR1 is SGHKS and CDR2 YYEKEE (reference sequence). Trimming pared 0 bases from V and 6 bases from J, leaving 7 bases between. The CDR3 has 12 residues. CDR3 sequence: CASSLADGEQYF. DNA of the CDR3: TGTGCCAGCAGCTTGGCCGACGGCGAGCAGTACTTC. Looking up the rest from reference TRBV5-5 and TRBJ2-7 gives the full variable domain: DAGVTQSPTHLIKTRGQQVTLRCSPISGHKSVSWYQQVLGQGPQFIFQYYEKEERGRGNFPDRFSARQFPNYSSELNVNALLLGDSALYLCASSLADGEQYFGPGTRLTVT.

This chain connects TRBV27 to TRBJ2-1; tentatively, D is TRBD1 (5 bases). Germline CDR1 and CDR2: MNHEY and SMNVEV (reference sequence). CDR3 size: 13 residues. Trimming shortened V by 2 bases and J by 6 bases, and 8 bases separated the two germline ends. The CDR3 DNA sequence: TGTGCCAGCAGTTTAATAAGGGGCAATGAGCAGTTCTTC. Translated: CASSLIRGNEQFF.

The chain combines TRBV9 with TRBJ1-1, with D possibly TRBD1 on 5 matching bases. Germline V CDR1 and CDR2: SGDLS, YYNGEE. Between the trimmed V and J ends, which lost 3 bases and 1 base, there was a span of 13 bases. This CDR3 has 15 amino acids. CDR3 coding DNA: TGTGCCAGCAGCGCCGATAGGGGCCCGAACACTGAAGCTTTCTTT. It specifies CASSADRGPNTEAFF.

The V gene is TRBV25-1, the J gene TRBJ2-7, with 7 nucleotides matching TRBD1. The germline V gene encodes CDR1 MGHDK and CDR2 SYGVNS. The CDR3 contains 15 residues. Germline trimming cut 4 bases from V and 1 base from J; bases unmatched to any gene: 7. The CDR3 sequence: CASSGNRGRSYEQYF. Written as DNA, the CDR3 is TGTGCCAGCAGTGGAAACAGGGGAAGATCCTACGAGCAGTACTTC.

V and J are TRBV9 and TRBJ2-2; 9 bases align to TRBD1. After removal of 2 bases from V and 3 bases from J, the junction contained 11 bases not matched to a gene. The germline V gene has CDR1 SGDLS and CDR2 YYNGEE. The CDR3 is 18 amino acids. CDR3 amino acids: CASSVPATGGADTGELFF. CDR3 bases: TGTGCCAGCAGCGTCCCGGCCACAGGGGGCGCGGACACCGGGGAGCTGTTTTTT.

The chain uses TRBV28 and TRBJ2-2; TRBD1 or TRBD2 may be the D gene (5 bases each). V was cut by 8 bases and J by 7 bases, with 14 bases left in between. The CDR3 has 13 residues. The germline V gene encodes CDR1 MDHEN and CDR2 SYDVKM. This CDR3 reads CASRFGAGGELFF. In DNA, the CDR3 is TGTGCCAGCCGATTCGGGGCTGGCGGGGAGCTGTTTTTT.

The chain has TRBV11-2 and TRBJ2-7; 11 bases match TRBD2. This CDR3 comprises 16 residues. The germline V gene encodes CDR1 SGHAT and CDR2 FQNNGV. V gave up 2 bases and J gave up 3 bases; unmatched junction bases: 6. CDR3 bases: TGTGCCAGCAGCTTAATAACTAGCGGGAGTTTCTACGAGCAGTACTTC. Translated: CASSLITSGSFYEQYF.

The gene calls are TRBV7-2 and TRBJ2-7; tentative D call: TRBD2 (6 bases). CDR1 and CDR2 from the germline V gene are SGHTA and FQGNSA. The V end lost 2 bases, the J end lost 3 bases, and 17 bases lay between the germline ends. The CDR3 runs to 16 residues. CDR3 bases: TGTGCCAGCAGCTTATCTGCGGGGATCGCCATCTACGAGCAGTACTTC. Its translation: CASSLSAGIAIYEQYF.

This clone occurred a few times. The V call is TRBV18, the J call TRBJ2-7; 14 nucleotides agree with TRBD2. Trimming took 2 bases from V and 3 from J; bases not matched to a gene: 9. Germline V lookup: CDR1 KGHSH, CDR2 LQKENI. The CDR3 sequence is 18 residues long. For the CDR3, the DNA is TGTGCCAGCTCACCAGGGACTAGCGGGAGTTCGATTGGCTACGAGCAGTACTTC. It yields the protein CASSPGTSGSSIGYEQYF.

This CDR3 is CASSQEIAGVVYEQYF. The CDR3 DNA reads as TGCGCCAGCAGCCAGGAAATAGCGGGAGTGGTATACGAGCAGTACTTC. The chain combines TRBV4-1 with TRBJ2-7; 9 nucleotides align to TRBD2. The CDR3 extends over 16 amino acids. The V and J ends lost 3 bases and 4 bases, in that order; junction bases with no gene match: 10. Germline V gives CDR1 MGHRA, CDR2 YSYEKL.